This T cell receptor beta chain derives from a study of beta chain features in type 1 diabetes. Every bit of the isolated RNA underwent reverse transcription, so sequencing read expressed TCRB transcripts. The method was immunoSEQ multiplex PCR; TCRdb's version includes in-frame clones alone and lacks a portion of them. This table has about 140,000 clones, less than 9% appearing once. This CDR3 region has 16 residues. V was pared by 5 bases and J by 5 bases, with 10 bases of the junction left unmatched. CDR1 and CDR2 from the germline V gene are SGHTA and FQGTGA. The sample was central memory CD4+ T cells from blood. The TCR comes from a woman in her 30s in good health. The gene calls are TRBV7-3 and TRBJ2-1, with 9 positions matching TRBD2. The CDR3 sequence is CASSVSLAGVHNEQFF. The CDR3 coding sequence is TGTGCCAGCAGCGTATCCTTAGCGGGAGTGCACAATGAGCAGTTCTTC.